The clone carrying this TCR beta chain was counted between two and nine times. Its matching antigen is unknown. Treatment indicated: approximately nine-day PBMC culture with coronavirus spike peptide pools or control peptides (ViraFEST assay). CD4+ T cells that had been cultured provided DNA sequenced with the Oncomine TCR Beta short-read assay. One entry per CDR3 protein, called by TCRdb with MiXCR from the PCR reads. The sample shows about 20,000 distinct CDR3 sequences, around 52% of them seen only once. This sample was taken from a study of vaccination and CD4 T cells after COVID-19. The CDR3 is made up of 15 amino acids. V lost 0 bases to trimming and J lost 4 bases; unmatched junction nucleotides: 5. CDR1 and CDR2 (germline): SGHNT, YENEEA.

The chain couples TRBV11-3 to TRBJ1-2, with 7 bases fitting TRBD1. Specimen: CD4+ T cells from blood, cultured in vitro. This receptor was obtained from a human donor who had recovered from COVID-19. The chain's CDR3 is CASSLDGDSIYGYTF. CDR3 DNA: TGTGCCAGCAGCTTAGATGGGGACAGTATCTATGGCTACACCTTC.